This TCR beta chain was obtained from a study of blood T cell repertoires in COVID-19 (dated by TCRdb to 2018 to 2020). Background for the entire study: Samples covering the acute and convalescent phases of COVID-19 were provided by collaborators in the United States, Italy and Spain. The prospective study material was composed of cDNA or gDNA derived from T cells, B-cell-depleted T cells, or PBMCs. Deeply sampled blood TCRbeta repertoires from subjects exposed to, actively infected with, or recovered from COVID-19 were included in the dataset. A freely available public database, intended as a resource for researchers studying the immune response to SARS-CoV-2, is where the repertoires were released. Nearly every sample came with metadata listing a de-identified subject ID, COVID-19 status, age in years and sex. Samples came from the ongoing ImmuneRACE study (first 160 participants) plus 1,254 subjects from 6 global collaborators. Where HLA class I and class II types were available, the types were taken from metadata supplied by the sample provider, not from assay-based typing.

Here is what the overall study found, with its caveats: Clinical and demographic metadata were provided uncurated, with the amount varying by source and participant.

Trimming accounts for 3 bases at V and 0 bases at J, while the number of junction bases matched to no gene is 1. Looking up the germline V gene (reference sequence) yields CDR1 LNHNV and CDR2 YYDKDF. Reading from cysteine to phenylalanine, the CDR3 counts 15 amino acids. The CDR3 DNA has 45 bases and is translated from base 1. Another Seattle source contributed samples from volunteer blood donors who had recovered from COVID-19. The collaborating institutions used their own protocols to collect whole blood in K2EDTA tubes. For TCRbeta analysis, collaborators shipped samples as frozen whole blood, isolated PBMCs, or DNA extracted from either of those sample types. This clone has a handful of counts. The target of this receptor is not known. Qualities for individual bases were not recorded, and no much larger clone is one base off. Other DNA sequences within the sample encode an identical CDR3. The immunoSEQ Assay, a bias-controlled multiplex PCR, was used to amplify TCRbeta CDR3 regions from genomic DNA. Processing in the source paper ran as follows. Nucleated cell counts per sample were estimated from amplification of reference gene primers within the assay. To quantify the absolute abundance of each unique TCRbeta CDR3 rearrangement, sequence reads were collapsed and filtered. For each sample, productive Simpson clonality was calculated by taking the square root of Simpson's diversity index across productive rearrangements. Here the immuneACCESS table is served through TCRdb, limited to in-frame sequences with V and J called. Missing clones are a known gap in these copies; in checked studies unresolved V genes cover under half, and the rest lacks a known reason. V and J calls plus clone size are reproduced from that table; the DNA served to infer D and trimming. Within this sample are around 300,000 clones, with around 90% of them counted one time only. 0.94% of the sample is held by the ten biggest clonotypes.

The sequence is built from TRBV15 and TRBJ1-5; a stretch of 8 junction bases matches TRBD1. The receptor comes from a woman aged 40 to 55 who had recovered from COVID-19. Sequenced material: peripheral blood. The CDR3 here reads CATSRGQASNQPQHF. The DNA is as follows: TGTGCCACCAGCAGGGGACAGGCTAGCAATCAGCCCCAGCATTTT. Extended through the reference TRBV15 and TRBJ1-5 proteins, this CDR3 yields the full variable domain: DAMVIQNPRYQVTQFGKPVTLSCSQTLNHNVMYWYQQKSSQAPKLLFHYYDKDFNNEADTPDNFQSRRPNTSFCFLDIRSPGLGDTAMYLCATSRGQASNQPQHFGDGTRLSIL.